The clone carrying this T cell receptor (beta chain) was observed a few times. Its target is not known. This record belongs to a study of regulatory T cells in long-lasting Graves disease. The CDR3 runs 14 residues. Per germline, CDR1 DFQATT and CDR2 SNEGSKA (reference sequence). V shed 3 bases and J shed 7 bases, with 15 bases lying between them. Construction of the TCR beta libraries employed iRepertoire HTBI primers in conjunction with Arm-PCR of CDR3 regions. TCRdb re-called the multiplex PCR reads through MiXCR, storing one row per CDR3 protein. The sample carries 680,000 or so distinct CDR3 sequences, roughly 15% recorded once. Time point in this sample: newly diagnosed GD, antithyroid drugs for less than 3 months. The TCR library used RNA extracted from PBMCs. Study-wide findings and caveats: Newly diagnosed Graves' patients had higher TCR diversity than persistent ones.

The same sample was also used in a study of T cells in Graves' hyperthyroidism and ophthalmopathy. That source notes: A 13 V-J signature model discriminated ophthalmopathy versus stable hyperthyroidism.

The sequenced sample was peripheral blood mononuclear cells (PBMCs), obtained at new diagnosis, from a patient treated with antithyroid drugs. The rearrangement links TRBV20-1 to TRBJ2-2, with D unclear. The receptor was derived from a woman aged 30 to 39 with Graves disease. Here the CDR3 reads CSARDLMEVGELFF. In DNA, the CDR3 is TGCAGTGCTAGGGACCTAATGGAAGTCGGGGAGCTGTTTTTT.